This T cell receptor (beta chain) was recorded in a study of T cell responses to AZD1222 COVID-19 vaccine (TCRdb year 2021). Background for the entire study: AZD1222 recipients with second doses at about 4 weeks or about 12 weeks were pooled, because spike-specific TCR depth and breadth did not differ between schedules. A total of over 230 trial participants underwent TCR sequencing, of whom some 210 received two doses of AZD1222 and some 25 received two doses of the MenACWY control vaccine. Trial participants were enrolled by age into 18-55, 56-69 and 70-plus year subgroups, with about 150, 27 and 61 TCR-sequenced participants respectively.

The CDR3 regions of human TCRbeta chains were analyzed by immunosequencing. Per the authors' processing: TCRs in the repertoires were compared against a reference library of SARS-CoV-2-specific TCRs that had been generated with the MIRA antigen-specificity platform. Breadth was defined as the fraction of unique TCRs that were SARS-CoV-2-associated. Depth was defined as the fraction of total T cells that were SARS-CoV-2-associated. Using the MIRA data, each spike-specific TCR was assigned both to the spike region to which the TCR was reactive and to a CD4 or CD8 class. Log10-transformed breadth and depth values were compared by one-way ANOVA with Sidak's multiple comparisons tests. Sourced from immuneACCESS, this table was stored by TCRdb with only in-frame sequences that have V and J called. A share of the clones is absent; for the studies checked, an unresolved V gene accounts for under half, and the remainder has no known explanation. Clonal size and the V and J genes are those of that table, whereas D and trimming came from the DNA. The sample contains about 120,000 clones, roughly 90% of them found a single time. Of the sample, approximately 8.4% falls within the top ten clones.

Overall study results and their limits: Most participants were white British and females outnumbered males, and the authors suggested that clonal diversity may have been underestimated. A significant rise in spike-specific TCR breadth and depth was observed after two AZD1222 doses relative to day 0 and relative to MenACWY recipients. Because no day 14 peak-response samples were available, the repertoires could be characterized only after the peak T cell response. The vaccine-associated CD4 TCRs covered the entire spike protein, and the dominant responses fell in regions 160-218 and 743-854. In the small 56-69-year group, the increase in depth fell short of significance, most likely because of low power. Conclusions about previously exposed vaccinees are limited, since just a handful of AZD1222 recipients were seropositive for SARS-CoV-2 at baseline. Epitopes outside the regions mutated in the B.1.351 and B.1.1.7 variants were reportedly recognized by nearly half of the unique spike-specific TCRs.

In this sample, this clone turned up a few times. Which antigen it targets is not known. No base qualities exist here, and no much larger clone lies one base off it. What this sample's time point label stands for: baseline before first vaccination. The vaccinee samples were drawn from two UK trials, COV001 and COV002, one of which was a single-blind randomized controlled phase 2/3 trial testing AZD1222 (ChAdOx1 nCoV-19) in healthy adults. For TCRbeta chain sequencing, PBMC samples were collected from trial participants at day 0 and at day 28 after the second dose. Sample: peripheral blood, taken on day 0 of AZD1222 vaccination. The sequence was collected from an adult in good health.

Here the CDR3 is given as CASHSYNEQFF. The DNA reads as follows: TGTGCCAGCCACAGCTACAATGAGCAGTTCTTC. Recombination linked TRBV27 to TRBJ2-1; no D segment can be confidently identified. The CDR3 starts with the cysteine, ends with the phenylalanine, and has 11 residues. Here the CDR3 DNA is all that survives: 33 bases in frame from base 1. CDR1 is given as MNHEY and CDR2 as SMNVEV, both from the germline V gene (reference sequence). V and J lose 8 bases and 3 bases, and a span of 5 bases separates them.